The 26 T cell receptor beta chains below come from one sample, sequenced in a study of blood T cell repertoires in COVID-19. The protocol was immunoSEQ multiplex PCR, while the TCRdb copy is restricted to in-frame clones and leaves out a portion. This table holds about 190,000 clones, 85% to 90% found once. Sequences were obtained from peripheral blood. These receptors all stem from a man over 45 with acute or convalescent COVID-19.

This sequence joins TRBV28 and TRBJ1-3, with 9 bases fitting TRBD1. The CDR3 is 16 amino acids. Trimming at V came to 6 bases and at J to 8 bases, leaving 14 bases not matched to a gene. The germline V gene encodes CDR1 MDHEN and CDR2 SYDVKM. In DNA, the CDR3 is TGTGCCAGCAGCCCTGGTGGGGGGACAGGGAGAGACACCATATATTTT. It yields the protein CASSPGGGTGRDTIYF.

In its sample, this clone was seen once. The chain joins TRBV28 to TRBJ2-1, with D perhaps matching TRBD1 (5 bases). This CDR3 contains 12 residues. Germline V lookup: CDR1 MDHEN, CDR2 SYDVKM. V lost 6 bases, J lost 10 bases, and 13 bases lay in between. CDR3 in DNA: TGTGCCAGCAGGCATGACTGGGGCGAGCAGTTCTTC. It encodes CASRHDWGEQFF. The variable domain in full, with the rest retrieved from reference TRBV28 and TRBJ2-1, is DVKVTQSSRYLVKRTGEKVFLECVQDMDHENMFWYRQDPGLGLRLIYFSYDVKMKEKGDIPEGYSVSREKKERFSLILESASTNQTSMYLCASRHDWGEQFFGPGTRLTVL.

Only one count was recorded for this clone. The rearrangement links TRBV28 to TRBJ1-5; D might be TRBD1 (5 bases). Germline CDR1 and CDR2: MDHEN and SYDVKM. The V end lost 2 bases, the J end lost 4 bases, and 12 bases lay between the germline ends. The length of the CDR3 is 15 residues. The CDR3 loop is CASSLGGAGNQPQHF. In DNA form, the CDR3 reads TGTGCCAGCAGTTTAGGAGGGGCCGGTAATCAGCCCCAGCATTTT.

The chain couples TRBV5-6 to TRBJ1-4; weak D call: TRBD1 (6 bases). This CDR3 has 16 amino acids. Trimming stripped 4 bases from V and 7 bases from J, with 20 bases between. Germline-derived CDR1 and CDR2 are SGHDT and YYEEEE. The CDR3 sequence: CASSEIHNREGEKLFF. DNA of the CDR3: TGTGCCAGCAGCGAAATCCACAACAGGGAGGGTGAAAAACTGTTTTTT.

The V and J genes are TRBV28 and TRBJ1-5; 7 bases map to TRBD1. Trimming took 10 bases from V and 3 from J; bases not matched to a gene: 3. Germline CDR1 and CDR2: MDHEN and SYDVKM. The CDR3 totals 12 residues. The CDR3: CATQGVNQPQHF. The CDR3 DNA reads as TGTGCCACCCAGGGGGTCAATCAGCCCCAGCATTTT.

The chain employs TRBV14 and TRBJ2-1; D might be TRBD2 (5 bases). The V gene's germline CDR1 is SGHDN and CDR2 FVKESK. Trimming took off 1 base at V and 1 base at J, with 8 bases between the two ends. There are 15 residues in the CDR3. As DNA, the CDR3 is TGTGCCAGCAGCCAAGGCGGGTCGTCCTACAATGAGCAGTTCTTC. This gives the protein CASSQGGSSYNEQFF.

The genes are TRBV5-1 and TRBJ2-3; TRBD2 matches at 11 bases. In germline, CDR1 is SGHRS, CDR2 YFSETQ. The CDR3 loop spans 15 amino acids. The V gene end was trimmed by 4 bases and the J gene end by 2 bases; junction bases not matched to a gene: 3. The CDR3, as DNA: TGCGCCAGCAGCCCGGGACTAGCGGACACAGATACGCAGTATTTT. Amino acid sequence: CASSPGLADTDTQYF.

The chain uses TRBV28 and TRBJ1-4, with 8 bases fitting TRBD1. Germline assignment: CDR1 MDHEN and CDR2 SYDVKM. This CDR3 comprises 14 residues. V trimming: 8 bases; J trimming: 8 bases; junction bases outside the gene matches: 10. The CDR3 is CASGTQGDGEKLFF. Here the CDR3 DNA reads TGTGCCAGCGGCACACAGGGGGACGGAGAAAAACTGTTTTTT.

The rearrangement joins TRBV7-9 to TRBJ1-1, with D tentatively TRBD1 (5 bases). This CDR3 has 15 residues. Trimming took 6 bases from V and 0 from J, leaving 14 bases between them. Germline lookup yields CDR1 SEHNR and CDR2 FQNEAQ (reference sequence). The CDR3 region has the DNA TGTGCCAGCAGAGCGGGGACGGTCATGAACACTGAAGCTTTCTTT. Its protein product is CASRAGTVMNTEAFF.

The chain is built from TRBV5-4 and TRBJ2-1; D possibly corresponds to TRBD1 (6 bases). With 2 bases removed from V and 3 bases from J, the gap between germline ends came to 15 bases. Per the germline V gene, CDR1 is SGHNT and CDR2 is YYREEE (reference sequence). CDR3 length equals 16 residues. In nucleotides, the CDR3 is TGTGCCAGCAGCTTCAGACAGGCCCCGGGCTACAATGAGCAGTTCTTC. Its protein product is CASSFRQAPGYNEQFF.

The chain uses TRBV7-3 and TRBJ2-2; 9 bases are a match to TRBD1. CDR3 length equals 16 residues. The ends lost 3 bases at V and 7 bases at J; junction bases unmatched: 9. Germline V CDR1 and CDR2: SGHTA, FQGTGA. The CDR3 loop is CASSFQGQGEGGELFF. The DNA of the CDR3 is TGTGCCAGCAGCTTCCAGGGACAGGGTGAAGGCGGGGAGCTGTTTTTT.

V and J are TRBV5-1 and TRBJ1-6; D is undetermined. CDR3 length equals 13 residues. V lost 5 bases and J lost 8, with 11 bases in between. Germline-derived CDR1 and CDR2 are SGHRS and YFSETQ. The CDR3 DNA reads TGCGCCAGCAGATACACGATGGATTCACCCCTCCACTTT. Amino acids: CASRYTMDSPLHF.

The chain couples TRBV19 to TRBJ1-5, with a possible D match to TRBD1 (6 bases). Germline V gene sequence: CDR1 LNHDA, CDR2 SQIVND (reference sequence). Between the trimmed V and J ends, which lost 7 bases and 4 bases, there was a span of 11 bases. The CDR3 runs 13 residues. CDR3 amino acids: CASKGVANQPQHF. The CDR3 DNA follows: TGTGCCAGTAAGGGGGTTGCGAATCAGCCCCAGCATTTT.

This clone occurred once. The chain joins TRBV10-3 to TRBJ1-6, with unresolved D. The CDR3 runs to 15 residues. V was pared by 0 bases and J by 9 bases, with 12 bases between. Germline V CDR1 and CDR2: ENHRY, SYGVKD. The CDR3 nucleotides are TGTGCCATCAGTGAGTCCTCGGAGGGCCCTTCACCCCTCCACTTT. This gives the protein CAISESSEGPSPLHF.

The chain is built from TRBV2 and TRBJ1-1, with TRBD1 as a possible D gene (5 bases). The CDR3 covers 12 residues. V lost 4 bases and J lost 3, with 6 bases in between. CDR1 and CDR2 from the germline V gene are SNHLY and FYNNEI. CDR3 region: CASSVGDTEAFF. The CDR3, as DNA: TGTGCCAGCAGTGTAGGGGACACTGAAGCTTTCTTT.

The chain employs TRBV7-6 and TRBJ2-7; 8 nucleotides align to TRBD1. The ends lost 5 bases at V and 6 bases at J; junction bases unmatched: 6. This CDR3 comprises 13 residues. Germline CDR1 reads SGHVS; CDR2 reads FNYEAQ. The CDR3 protein is CASSIQGGGEQYF. CDR3 DNA sequence: TGTGCCAGCAGCATACAGGGGGGAGGCGAGCAGTACTTC.

The V and J genes are TRBV7-2 and TRBJ1-1; TRBD1 might be the D (5 bases). V lost 0 bases and J lost 3, with 8 bases in between. The CDR3 is 14 residues long. Germline V gene data show CDR1 as SGHTA and CDR2 as FQGNSA. CDR3 nucleotide sequence: TGTGCCAGCAGCTTAGCCAACAGGTACACTGAAGCTTTCTTT. Translated, it gives CASSLANRYTEAFF. Supplemented by reference TRBV7-2 and TRBJ1-1, the full variable domain reads GAGVSQSPSNKVTEKGKDVELRCDPISGHTALYWYRQSLGQGLEFLIYFQGNSAPDKSGLPSDRFSAERTGGSVSTLTIQRTQQEDSAVYLCASSLANRYTEAFFGQGTRLTVV.

The chain employs TRBV30 and TRBJ2-7; TRBD1 matches at 8 bases. This CDR3 is built from 14 residues. The V segment lost 4 bases and the J segment 4 bases; nucleotides outside the gene matches: 9. Germline CDR1 reads GTSNPN; CDR2 reads SVGIG (reference sequence). The CDR3 loop reads CAWTGGSSNYEQYF. CDR3 sequence (DNA): TGTGCCTGGACAGGGGGCTCGAGTAATTACGAGCAGTACTTC.

The chain links TRBV6-5 to TRBJ2-3, with 9 positions matching TRBD1. This CDR3 has 16 residues. V was clipped by 4 bases and J by 4 bases; unmatched bases: 9. The V gene's germline CDR1 is MNHEY and CDR2 SVGAGI. The CDR3 here is CASSWTGTGTPDTQYF. The CDR3 DNA follows: TGTGCCAGCAGTTGGACAGGGACAGGGACCCCAGATACGCAGTATTTT.

The chain has TRBV5-1 and TRBJ2-1; 7 positions match TRBD2. Germline CDR1 and CDR2: SGHRS and YFSETQ. This CDR3 is built from 15 residues. Trimming cost V 3 bases and J 0 bases; bases outside gene matches: 3. The CDR3 protein is CASSSAGSSYNEQFF. CDR3 coding DNA: TGCGCCAGCAGCTCAGCGGGGAGCTCCTACAATGAGCAGTTCTTC.

This chain links TRBV5-1 with TRBJ2-7; 8 nucleotides match TRBD2. CDR1 SGHRS and CDR2 YFSETQ come from the germline V gene. Losses at the gene ends were 1 base for V and 2 bases for J; bases not matched to a gene: 5. The CDR3 spans 15 residues. The CDR3 loop is CASSLTTSATYEQYF. The CDR3 region has the DNA TGCGCCAGCAGCTTGACGACTAGCGCGACCTACGAGCAGTACTTC. The full variable domain, rest sourced from reference TRBV5-1 and TRBJ2-7, is KAGVTQTPRYLIKTRGQQVTLSCSPISGHRSVSWYQQTPGQGLQFLFEYFSETQRNKGNFPGRFSGRQFSNSRSEMNVSTLELGDSALYLCASSLTTSATYEQYFGPGTRLTVT.

This clone was observed a single time. The V gene is TRBV19, the J gene TRBJ1-5; possible D gene TRBD1, 5 bases. Germline values: CDR1 LNHDA, CDR2 SQIVND (reference sequence). V lost 9 bases to trimming and J lost 1 base, with 19 bases between them. The length of the CDR3 is 16 residues. CDR3 sequence reads: CASHRVGAPSNQPQHF. The DNA for the CDR3 is TGTGCCAGCCATAGGGTTGGGGCCCCGAGCAATCAGCCCCAGCATTTT.

The chain couples TRBV3-1 (or the pseudogene TRBV3-2) to TRBJ1-1, with TRBD1 matching over 7 bases. Germline V gene sequence: CDR1 LGHDT, CDR2 YNNKEL (reference sequence). The CDR3 has 15 residues. J was trimmed by 4 bases and V by 1 base; bases with no gene match: 6. Here the CDR3 reads CASSQGDRAGTEAFF. CDR3 nucleotides: TGTGCCAGCAGCCAAGGTGACAGGGCCGGCACTGAAGCTTTCTTT.

The sample holds one count of this clone. The chain recombines TRBV11-2 with TRBJ2-7; no clear D gene. This CDR3 region has 13 residues. The V gene lost 0 bases and the J gene lost 2 bases, with 5 bases spanning the gap. Germline V gene lookup returns CDR1 SGHAT and CDR2 FQNNGV. CDR3 DNA sequence: TGTGCCAGCAGCTTAGAACTAACCTACGAGCAGTACTTC. Translation gives CASSLELTYEQYF.

J is TRBJ2-7 and V is TRBV28; D remains ambiguous. The length of the CDR3 is 14 residues. The germline V gene has CDR1 MDHEN and CDR2 SYDVKM. The germline V and J ends were trimmed by 1 base and 5 bases, with 12 bases remaining between them. CDR3 amino acids: CASSLYPGTHEQYV. The CDR3 nucleotides read TGTGCCAGCAGTTTATATCCAGGTACGCACGAGCAGTACGTC.

This rearrangement joins TRBV5-5 to TRBJ2-2; TRBD1 aligns across 8 bases. The J segment lost 3 bases and the V segment lost 4 bases, leaving 5 bases of the junction unmatched. CDR1 and CDR2 (germline): SGHKS, YYEKEE (reference sequence). The CDR3 runs to 15 residues. The CDR3 loop is CASSPGQVYTGELFF. The CDR3 bases are TGTGCCAGCAGCCCGGGACAGGTGTACACCGGGGAGCTGTTTTTT.